This T cell receptor (beta chain) was identified during a study of cytomegalovirus exposure and HLA in healthy donors. Details on this clone: Its antigen is unidentified.

Study outcomes and limitations: V segments that were indistinguishable, TRBV6-2 and TRBV6-3 among them, were omitted from analysis. Researchers catalogued about 150 TCR beta chains as cytomegalovirus-associated. A later analysis linked a missense DCLRE1C variant to TCR beta V- and J-gene trimming. Previously analyzed data showed that most TCR beta V segments were productive at a frequency of about 87% or about 30%.

With 6 bases clipped from V and 2 bases from J, the junction kept 5 bases outside the gene matches. The CDR3 has 15 amino acids. Germline CDR1 SNHLY, CDR2 FYNNEI. Use of 60 Vbeta and 13 Jbeta primers characterized the PCR. Libraries were prepared by immunoSEQ multiplex PCR; TCRdb keeps only in-frame clonotypes and omits some of them. In the table there are some 190,000 clones, around three quarters of which are singletons. The sequence was collected from a woman aged 18-35 years in good health and CMV-seronegative. Sequencing was carried out using PBMCs. V gene TRBV2 combines with J gene TRBJ2-3, with 10 nucleotides matching TRBD1. In nucleotides, the CDR3 is TGTGCCAGCAGCCGGGACAGGGGTGCCACAGATACGCAGTATTTT. It encodes CASSRDRGATDTQYF.